This T cell receptor beta chain was observed in a study of cytomegalovirus exposure and HLA in healthy donors. PCR primers comprised 60 Vbeta and 13 Jbeta primers. Assay used: immunoSEQ multiplex PCR; TCRdb lists only in-frame clones, some missing. The table has about 230,000 clones, about 89% seen once. On this clone itself: Distinct nucleotide sequences in the sample also encode this CDR3.

The CDR3 is 20 amino acids. Specimen: PBMCs. The chain combines TRBV1 with TRBJ2-1; TRBD2 reflects the table's D call only, with no check against the DNA. TRBV1 is a known pseudogene. The sequence was obtained from a woman younger than 35 in good health and CMV-seronegative. CDR3 sequence (DNA): TGCACCAGCAGCCCCCGGGAGGGTCTCTCCGGAACTAGTATAGACAATGAGCAGTTCTTC. This codes for CTSSPREGLSGTSIDNEQFF.